These T cell receptor beta chains were read from a single sample in a study of OX40 agonist ivuxolimab in advanced cancers. Profiled with immunoSEQ multiplex PCR; TCRdb holds only in-frame clones, not every one. The data show more than 45,000 clones, with 65% to 85% seen just once and 1.4% to 1.5% held by the top ten. The specimen comprised CD4+ or CD8+ T cells sorted from blood, sampled in a trial of the OX40 agonist ivuxolimab. The receptor set was obtained from an adult with an advanced solid tumor such as melanoma, head and neck, liver or kidney cancer. Both conserved end residues are part of each CDR3. The D gene is left open where the match is weak. Size tells how often a clone was seen (once, few, many) or the class of an expanded clone, and some rows leave it out.

TRBJ1-4	NA	TRBD1	TRBV4-1	CASSEDRAGSNEKLFF	TGCGCCAGCAGCGAAGACAGGGCTGGATCTAATGAAAAACTGTTTTTT
TRBJ1-3	few	NA	TRBV2	CASSERTGFGGNTIYF	TGTGCCAGCAGTGAAAGGACGGGGTTCGGGGGAAACACCATATATTTT
TRBJ2-2	few	NA	TRBV5-1	CASRLGASMAGELFF	TGCGCCAGCAGGTTGGGGGCCTCAATGGCCGGGGAGCTGTTTTTT
TRBJ2-5	once	TRBD2	TRBV15	CATSRDPSGEETQYF	TGTGCCACCAGCAGAGATCCTAGCGGGGAAGAGACCCAGTACTTC
TRBJ2-2	NA	NA	TRBV2	CASNHREGATGELFF	TGTGCCAGCAACCACAGGGAGGGGGCGACCGGGGAGCTGTTTTTT
TRBJ2-1	few	TRBD2	TRBV5-1	CASSLGEGVYNEQFF	TGCGCCAGCAGCTTGGGGGAGGGAGTCTACAATGAGCAGTTCTTC
TRBJ1-2	NA	NA	TRBV5-1	CASSLADTNYGYTF	TGCGCCAGCAGCTTGGCCGACACTAACTATGGCTACACCTTC
TRBJ2-7	NA	TRBD2	TRBV5-1	CASSFGTSGGRLYEQYF	TGCGCCAGCAGCTTCGGGACTAGCGGGGGGCGCCTCTACGAGCAGTACTTC
TRBJ2-4	NA	NA	TRBV6-1	CASSESPIIQYF	TGTGCCAGCAGTGAAAGCCCTATCATTCAGTACTTC
TRBJ1-2	few	NA	TRBV11-2	CASSFIWGRGYTF	TGTGCCAGCAGCTTCATTTGGGGTCGGGGCTACACCTTC
TRBJ2-3	NA	TRBD2	TRBV11-2	CASSLTGGNTDTQYF	TGTGCCAGCAGCTTAACGGGAGGGAACACAGATACGCAGTATTTT
TRBJ1-1	few	NA	TRBV6-6	CASSLENTEAFF	TGTGCCAGCAGTTTGGAGAACACTGAAGCTTTCTTT
TRBJ2-7	once	TRBD1	TRBV5-1	CASSLGPRDRDYEQYF	TGCGCCAGCAGCTTGGGACCCCGGGACAGGGACTACGAGCAGTACTTC
TRBJ1-5	NA	NA	TRBV2	CASSPNRGGDQPQHF	TGTGCCAGCAGTCCTAATAGAGGGGGAGATCAGCCCCAGCATTTT
TRBJ1-2	NA	NA	TRBV7-2	CASSRTENYGYTF	TGTGCCAGCAGCCGGACGGAGAACTATGGCTACACCTTC
TRBJ2-5	NA	NA	TRBV4-1	CASSQGGAGGETQYF	TGCGCCAGCAGCCAAGGCGGGGCTGGGGGAGAGACCCAGTACTTC
TRBJ2-7	NA	TRBD1	TRBV18	CASSRGQDYEQYF	TGTGCCAGCTCCCGTGGACAGGATTACGAGCAGTACTTC
TRBJ1-4	NA	NA	TRBV7-8	CASSFGGKNEKLFF	TGTGCCAGCAGCTTCGGGGGGAAAAATGAAAAACTGTTTTTT
TRBJ2-7	NA	TRBD1	TRBV7-2	CASSLQGTGSLEQYF	TGTGCCAGCAGCCTCCAGGGGACAGGGTCTCTCGAGCAGTACTTC
TRBJ2-3	once	NA	TRBV5-3	CARSLARDTRTCTDTQYF	TGTGCCAGAAGCTTGGCCCGGGACACAAGGACCTGCACAGATACGCAGTATTTT
TRBJ1-6	NA	NA	TRBV21-1	CASSNPPRSSYNSPLHF	TGTGCCAGCAGCAACCCCCCAAGGAGCTCCTATAATTCACCCCTCCACTTT
TRBJ1-1	few	NA	TRBV6-1	CASIETGRSGGKKGNTEAFF	TGTGCCAGCATTGAAACGGGACGTTCGGGGGGGAAAAAAGGGAACACTGAAGCTTTCTTT
TRBJ2-2	NA	NA	TRBV7-3	CASSLQGLDTGELFF	TGTGCCAGCAGCTTGCAGGGGTTAGACACCGGGGAGCTGTTTTTT
TRBJ2-7	NA	NA	TRBV29-1	CSVEGSYEQYF	TGCAGCGTTGAAGGTTCCTACGAGCAGTACTTC
TRBJ2-7	once	NA	TRBV2	CASLVVLSEQYF	TGTGCCAGCTTGGTGGTTCTGAGCGAGCAGTACTTC
TRBJ2-7	few	NA	TRBV30	CAWSPLEYESYEQYF	TGTGCCTGGAGCCCTCTGGAGTATGAGTCCTACGAGCAGTACTTC
TRBJ2-4	NA	NA	TRBV9	CASSAGDLNIQYF	TGTGCCAGCAGCGCCGGGGACCTAAACATTCAGTACTTC
TRBJ1-2	once	NA	TRBV7-8	CASSLAKSNYGYTF	TGTGCCAGCAGCTTAGCAAAATCTAACTATGGCTACACCTTC
TRBJ1-5	NA	NA	TRBV18	CASSPEEYQPQHF	TGTGCCAGCTCACCTGAAGAGTATCAGCCCCAGCATTTT
TRBJ2-7	once	NA	TRBV5-1	CASSARDSSSYEQYF	TGCGCCAGCAGCGCGCGGGACAGTAGCTCCTACGAGCAGTACTTC
TRBJ1-1	few	NA	TRBV7-3	CASSLDGNMNTEAFF	TGTGCCAGCAGCTTAGATGGGAATATGAACACTGAAGCTTTCTTT
TRBJ1-4	few	NA	TRBV7-2	CASRDTRSRNEKLFF	TGTGCCAGCAGGGACACGAGATCTCGTAATGAAAAACTGTTTTTT
TRBJ2-7	once	TRBD1	TRBV6-5	CASSPHRGPLEQYF	TGTGCCAGCAGCCCCCACAGGGGGCCTCTCGAGCAGTACTTC
TRBJ2-3	NA	NA	TRBV7-2	CASSQNRADTQYF	TGTGCCAGCAGTCAAAATCGGGCAGATACGCAGTATTTT
TRBJ1-1	NA	NA	TRBV5-4	CASSFSAHGNTEAFF	TGTGCCAGCAGCTTTTCGGCCCATGGGAACACTGAAGCTTTCTTT
TRBJ1-5	NA	NA	TRBV19	CASSGSNQPQHF	TGTGCCAGTAGTGGTAGCAATCAGCCCCAGCATTTT
TRBJ1-2	NA	NA	TRBV4-2	CASSQIDRRFYGYTF	TGTGCCAGCAGCCAGATAGACAGGAGATTCTATGGCTACACCTTC
TRBJ2-1	NA	TRBD2	TRBV7-9	CASSSGTIAINEQFF	TGTGCCAGCAGCAGCGGGACTATTGCCATCAATGAGCAGTTCTTC
TRBJ1-2	NA	NA	TRBV11-2	CASSLTGSYNYGYTF	TGTGCCAGCAGTCTCACAGGGAGTTATAACTATGGCTACACCTTC
TRBJ2-4	NA	NA	TRBV2	CASRGRGQPELAKNIQYF	TGTGCCAGCAGGGGGAGGGGACAGCCGGAGCTAGCCAAAAACATTCAGTACTTC
TRBJ2-7	once	NA	TRBV19	CASGGQFYEQYF	TGTGCCAGCGGGGGACAGTTCTACGAGCAGTACTTC
TRBJ2-5	NA	TRBD1	TRBV5-1	CASSITGQGETQYF	TGCGCCAGCAGCATTACTGGACAGGGAGAGACCCAGTACTTC
TRBJ1-2	NA	TRBD1	TRBV18	CASSPSGQGGDGYTF	TGTGCCAGCTCACCATCCGGACAGGGAGGAGACGGCTACACCTTC
TRBJ1-4	NA	NA	TRBV7-8	CASSPSHEDEKLFF	TGTGCCAGCAGCCCGTCACATGAAGATGAAAAACTGTTTTTT
TRBJ2-3	NA	TRBD1	TRBV7-3	CASSPRPGTGTDTQYF	TGTGCCAGCAGCCCCCGCCCCGGGACAGGGACAGATACGCAGTATTTT
TRBJ1-1	NA	TRBD1	TRBV27	CASSLLWTGKATEAFF	TGTGCCAGCAGTTTACTCTGGACAGGGAAGGCCACTGAAGCTTTCTTT
TRBJ2-4	NA	NA	TRBV5-4	CASSLRTAKNIQYF	TGTGCCAGCAGCTTGCGGACAGCCAAAAACATTCAGTACTTC
TRBJ1-1	NA	NA	TRBV7-3	CASSLGGTTFF	TGTGCCAGCAGCTTAGGAGGGACAACTTTCTTT
TRBJ2-1	once	NA	TRBV19	CASMRATSKNEQFF	TGTGCCAGTATGCGGGCCACCTCGAAAAATGAGCAGTTCTTC
TRBJ1-2	NA	NA	TRBV7-8	CASRPRVGGYTF	TGTGCCAGCAGGCCCAGGGTCGGAGGCTACACCTTC
TRBJ1-1	NA	TRBD1	TRBV5-5	CASSVASLSQGFAFF	TGTGCCAGCAGCGTAGCCTCGCTGTCACAGGGGTTCGCTTTCTTT